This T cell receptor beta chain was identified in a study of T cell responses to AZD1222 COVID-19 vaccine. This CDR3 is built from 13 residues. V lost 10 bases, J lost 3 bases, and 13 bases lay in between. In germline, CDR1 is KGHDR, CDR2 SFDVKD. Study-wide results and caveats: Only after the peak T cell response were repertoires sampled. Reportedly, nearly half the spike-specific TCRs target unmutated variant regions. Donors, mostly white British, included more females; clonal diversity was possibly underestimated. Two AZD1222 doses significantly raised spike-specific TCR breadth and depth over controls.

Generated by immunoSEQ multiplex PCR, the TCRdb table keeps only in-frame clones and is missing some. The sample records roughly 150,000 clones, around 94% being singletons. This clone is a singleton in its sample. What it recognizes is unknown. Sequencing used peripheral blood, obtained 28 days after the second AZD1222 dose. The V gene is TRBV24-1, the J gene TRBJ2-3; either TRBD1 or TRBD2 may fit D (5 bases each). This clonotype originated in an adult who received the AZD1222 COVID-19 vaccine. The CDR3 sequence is CATRDGFTDTQYF. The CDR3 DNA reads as TGTGCCACTAGGGACGGATTTACAGATACGCAGTATTTT.